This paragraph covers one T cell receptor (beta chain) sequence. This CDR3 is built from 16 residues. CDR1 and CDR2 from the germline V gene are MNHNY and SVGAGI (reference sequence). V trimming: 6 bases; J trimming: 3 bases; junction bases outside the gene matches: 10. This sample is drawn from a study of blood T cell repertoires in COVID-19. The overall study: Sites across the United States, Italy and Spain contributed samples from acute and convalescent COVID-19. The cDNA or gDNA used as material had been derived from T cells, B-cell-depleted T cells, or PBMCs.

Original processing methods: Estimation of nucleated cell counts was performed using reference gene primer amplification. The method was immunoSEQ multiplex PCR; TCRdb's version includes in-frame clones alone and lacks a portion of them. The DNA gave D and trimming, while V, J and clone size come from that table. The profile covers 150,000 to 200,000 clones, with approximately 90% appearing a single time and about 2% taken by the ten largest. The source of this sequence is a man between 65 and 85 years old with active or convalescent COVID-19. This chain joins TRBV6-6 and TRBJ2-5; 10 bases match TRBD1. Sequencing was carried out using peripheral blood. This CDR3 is CASRHSTGQGKETQYF. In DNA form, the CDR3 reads TGTGCCAGCAGACACTCTACGGGACAGGGGAAAGAGACCCAGTACTTC.